This entry lists 5 T cell receptor beta chains sequenced from one sample in a study of T-cell reconstitution after alpha-beta-depleted transplantation in children. Preparation of the TCRbeta library used unique molecular identifiers. TCRdb re-derived calls from the PCR reads in MiXCR, one entry per CDR3 protein. The sample records about 350,000 distinct CDR3 sequences, 15% to 20% being singletons. The source material was PBMCs, mostly from graft donor cells, sampled 360 days after TCRalphabeta/CD19-depleted stem cell transplant. Receptor source: a male patient aged 2 to 10 who had a stem cell transplant for acute lymphoblastic leukemia, so the T cells may come from the graft donor.

This clonotype showed up just a few times. The V and J genes are TRBV5-6 and TRBJ2-7; D remains ambiguous. The V end was cut by 4 bases, the J end by 4 bases, with 6 bases between. CDR3 length: 11 residues. Germline loops: CDR1 SGHDT, CDR2 YYEEEE. CDR3 bases: TGTGCCAGCAGCCAGCAGTACGAGCAGTACTTC. Its protein is CASSQQYEQYF.

This clonotype was picked up many times. V is TRBV5-6 and J is TRBJ1-1; unclear D gene. Trimming stripped 0 bases from V and 2 bases from J, with 8 bases between. In germline, CDR1 is SGHDT, CDR2 YYEEEE. The CDR3 contains 14 residues. This chain's CDR3 is CASSLGPGNTEAFF. CDR3 nucleotides: TGTGCCAGCAGCTTGGGACCCGGCAACACTGAAGCTTTCTTT. The full variable domain, in which reference TRBV5-6 and TRBJ1-1 provide the parts outside the CDR3, is DAGVTQSPTHLIKTRGQQVTLRCSPKSGHDTVSWYQQALGQGPQFIFQYYEEEERQRGNFPDRFSGHQFPNYSSELNVNALLLGDSALYLCASSLGPGNTEAFFGQGTRLTVV.

This clonotype was recorded a few times. The chain uses TRBV7-8 and TRBJ2-5, with a possible D match to TRBD1 (6 bases). Germline lookup yields CDR1 SGHVS and CDR2 FQNEAQ. This CDR3 has 13 residues. V gave up 0 bases and J gave up 7 bases, with 9 bases separating them. The CDR3, as DNA: TGTGCCAGCAGCTTAGCGATGACAGGGACCCAGTACTTC. It encodes CASSLAMTGTQYF.

This clonotype was detected only a few times. V and J are TRBV18 and TRBJ2-7, with unresolved D. The CDR3 sequence is 14 residues long. Germline-derived CDR1 and CDR2 are KGHSH and LQKENI. Trimming cost V 4 bases and J 2 bases, with 12 bases left between them. The CDR3 bases are TGTGCCAGCTCACGCGGCCCTAGGGCCTACGAGCAGTACTTC. Its translation: CASSRGPRAYEQYF.

This clonotype has at least ten counts. This chain links TRBV12-3 or TRBV12-4 with TRBJ1-1; D not resolved. This CDR3 comprises 14 residues. Trimming stripped 6 bases from V and 0 bases from J, with 11 bases between. DNA of the CDR3: TGTGCCAGCAGACCCCGGAGGATGAACACTGAAGCTTTCTTT. This encodes CASRPRRMNTEAFF.